The T cell receptor (beta chain) under discussion was sequenced for a study of a mutant IDH1 vaccine in newly diagnosed glioma (dated by TCRdb to about 2021). In the study overall: In the chemotherapy-containing groups, vaccination started alongside temozolomide cycles, whereas in patients who had radiotherapy alone it started 4-6 weeks after radiotherapy. Peripheral blood was drawn at six visits: V03 (baseline), V05, V07, V10, V12 and V13. Prior to enrollment, standard therapy consisting of radiotherapy alone, temozolomide alone, or radiochemotherapy with temozolomide had been administered to patients, with the combination being received by most patients. Of the approximately 35 treated patients, approximately 62% were male and about 40% were female, and the mean age was approximately 39 years. Visit V12 was the week-35 safety follow-up and visit V13 was the week-47 end of study. For exploratory analyses, roughly 25 treated patients had longitudinal TCRB deep sequencing done wherever samples were available.

Sample time point, as interpreted from the label and publication: week 47, end of study. Each vaccine dose, consisting of 300 ug of a 20-mer mutant IDH1 peptide in Montanide, was administered subcutaneously with topical imiquimod. Across visits V03 through V10, patients got a total of eight vaccinations, given in weeks 1, 3, 5, 7, 11, 15, 19 and 23. All donors had newly diagnosed IDH1-mutant astrocytomas of WHO grade 3 or 4 that showed loss of nuclear ATRX. The samples were drawn from NOA16, a multicentre, single-arm, open-label phase I trial in Germany that tested a mutant IDH1 peptide vaccine in humans for the first time. The DNeasy Blood and Tissue Kit was used to extract genomic DNA from EDTA blood for TCRB sequencing. Results and caveats for the whole study, not just this receptor: No apparent relationship was observed between pseudoprogression and alterations in the top peripheral T cell clonotypes detected by TCRB sequencing. Availability determined which PBMC samples were chosen for TCRB deep sequencing. According to the authors, sample limitations meant that analyses of patient blood samples could not be reproduced. Immune responses induced by the vaccine were seen in 90% to 95% of patients across multiple MHC alleles.

Library prep was done by the immunoSEQ multiplex PCR assay. The hsTCRB Kit was used according to the manufacturer's protocol to amplify rearranged TCR beta chain sequences. Sequencing of TCRB libraries was carried out on an Illumina MiSeq. The published analysis was carried out like this. The proprietary platform of the kit vendor was used for demultiplexing, trimming and gene mapping. TCRdb's version of the immuneACCESS table is confined to in-frame rearrangements and falls short of the full clone set. An unresolved V gene accounts for under half of the shortfall where checked; the remainder is of unknown origin. That table furnishes V, J and clone size, whereas the DNA furnished D and trimming. For this sample the table gives about 46,000 clones, of which roughly 80% were detected only once. The top ten clones comprise approximately 4.3% of the sample. A word on this clone: Which antigen it targets is not known. No base quality values were provided; no much bigger clone lies one nucleotide off.

The germline V gene yields SQVTM for CDR1 and ANQGSEA for CDR2. V lost 3 bases and J lost 10 bases, and the count of bases not matched to a germline gene is 7. The CDR3 sequence holds 12 residues, the cysteine and phenylalanine included. The only DNA kept is the CDR3, 36 bases in frame from the first base. The source is a woman under 40 with glioma. Some clones in this sample may be carry-over from other donors' samples. The sequence joins TRBV29-1 to TRBJ1-1; a stretch of 8 junction bases matches TRBD1. Sequenced material: PBMCs, taken from a glioma patient whose treatment included an IDH1 peptide vaccine. In nucleotides, the sequence is TGCAGCGTTGACAGGGGGCACGCGGGAGCTTTCTTT. Its protein product is CSVDRGHAGAFF.